A selection of T cell receptor beta chains follows, all from one sample in a study of cytomegalovirus exposure and HLA in healthy donors. The protocol was immunoSEQ multiplex PCR, while the TCRdb copy is restricted to in-frame clones and leaves out a portion. The table shows 110,000 or so clones, with roughly nine tenths occurring only once. The sequencing sample was made of PBMCs. These receptors were collected from a young woman in good health and CMV-seropositive. CDR3s include the opening cysteine and the closing phenylalanine or tryptophan. The order of the fields is V gene, D gene, J gene, CDR3 protein. The D gene is left open where the match is weak.

>TRBV2|.|TRBJ1-2
CASRGGTYGYTF
>TRBV28|.|TRBJ1-5
CASSSIRLISNQPQHF
>TRBV28|.|TRBJ2-2
CASSLYRANTGELFF
>TRBV5-6|TRBD1|TRBJ2-5
CASSLKLRGRETQYF
>TRBV6-5|.|TRBJ2-1
CASSYLLGQSYNEQFF
>TRBV28|.|TRBJ1-5
CASSLFRGTSNQPQHF
>TRBV11-3|TRBD1|TRBJ2-6
CASSAGQGTSGANVLTF
>TRBV27|TRBD1|TRBJ2-1
CASNPQGDEQFF
>TRBV30|.|TRBJ2-5
CAWRISVRETQYF
>TRBV6-1|TRBD1|TRBJ2-6
CASGKTGAGANVLTF
>TRBV10-3|TRBD2|TRBJ2-3
CAIRNPGLAGGTDTQYF
>TRBV6-1|TRBD2|TRBJ2-1
CASSELAGGYNEQFF
>TRBV27|TRBD1|TRBJ1-2
CASSTGAMGGYTF
>TRBV28|.|TRBJ1-1
CASMEQGNTEAFF
>TRBV19|.|TRBJ2-1
CASKLGSNEQFF
>TRBV5-6|TRBD1|TRBJ1-2
CASSARDRGTYGYTF